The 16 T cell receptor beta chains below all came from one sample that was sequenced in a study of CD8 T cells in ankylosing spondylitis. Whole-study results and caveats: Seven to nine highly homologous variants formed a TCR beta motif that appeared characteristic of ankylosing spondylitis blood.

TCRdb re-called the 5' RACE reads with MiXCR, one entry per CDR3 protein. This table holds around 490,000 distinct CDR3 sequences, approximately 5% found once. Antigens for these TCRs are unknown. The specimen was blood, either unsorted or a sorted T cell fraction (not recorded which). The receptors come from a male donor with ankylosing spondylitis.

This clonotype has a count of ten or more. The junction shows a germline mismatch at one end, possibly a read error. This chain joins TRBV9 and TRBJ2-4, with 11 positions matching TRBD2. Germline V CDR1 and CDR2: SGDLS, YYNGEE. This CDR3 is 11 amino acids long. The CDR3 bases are TGTGCCAGCAGGGGGACTAGCGGATTTCTCTTC. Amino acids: CASRGTSGFLF.

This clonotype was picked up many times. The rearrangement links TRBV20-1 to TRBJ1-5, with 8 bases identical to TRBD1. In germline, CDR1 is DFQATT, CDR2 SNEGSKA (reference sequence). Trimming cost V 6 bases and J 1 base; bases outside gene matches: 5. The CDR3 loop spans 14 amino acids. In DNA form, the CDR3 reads TGCAGTGCCCAACGACAGGGGAGCAATCAGCCCCAGCATTTT. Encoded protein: CSAQRQGSNQPQHF.

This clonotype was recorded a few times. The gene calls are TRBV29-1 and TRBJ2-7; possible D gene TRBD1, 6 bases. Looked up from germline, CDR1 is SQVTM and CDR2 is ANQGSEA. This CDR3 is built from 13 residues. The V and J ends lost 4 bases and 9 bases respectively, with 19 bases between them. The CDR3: CSVVAPLQGRQYF. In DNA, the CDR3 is TGCAGCGTTGTAGCCCCCTTACAGGGACGGCAGTACTTC.

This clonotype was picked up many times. Here the CDR3 DNA reads TGTGCCAGCAGCTTAGTGTCCGGGGTGGGGATGGAAAAGACCCAGTACTTC. Its protein product is CASSLVSGVGMEKTQYF. This chain uses TRBV7-2 with TRBJ2-5, with a weak D call TRBD2 (5 bases). There are 17 residues in the CDR3. V was clipped by 1 base and J by 6 bases, with 21 bases between them. Germline CDR1 reads SGHTA; CDR2 reads FQGNSA.

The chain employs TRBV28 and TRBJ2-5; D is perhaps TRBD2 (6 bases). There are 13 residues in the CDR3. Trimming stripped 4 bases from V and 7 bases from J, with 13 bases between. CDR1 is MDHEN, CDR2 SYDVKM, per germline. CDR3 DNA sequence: TGTGCCAGCAGTTCCCCGGGAGAAGGGACCCAGTACTTC. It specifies CASSSPGEGTQYF.

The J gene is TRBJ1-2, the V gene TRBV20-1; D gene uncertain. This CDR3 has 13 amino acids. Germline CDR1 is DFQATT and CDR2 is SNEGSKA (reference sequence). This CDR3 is CSGGQAPGYGYTF. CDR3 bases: TGCAGCGGTGGCCAGGCTCCTGGCTATGGCTACACCTTC.

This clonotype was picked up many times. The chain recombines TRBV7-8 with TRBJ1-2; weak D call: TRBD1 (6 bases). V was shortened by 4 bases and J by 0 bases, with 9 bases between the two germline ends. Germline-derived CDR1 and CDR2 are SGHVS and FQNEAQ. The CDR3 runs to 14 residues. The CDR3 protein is CASSYRVPNYGYTF. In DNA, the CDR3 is TGTGCCAGCAGCTACAGGGTACCTAACTATGGCTACACCTTC.

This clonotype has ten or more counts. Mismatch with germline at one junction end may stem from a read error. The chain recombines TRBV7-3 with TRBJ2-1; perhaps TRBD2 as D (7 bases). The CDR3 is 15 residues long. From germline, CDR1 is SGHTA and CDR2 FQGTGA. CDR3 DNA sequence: TGTGCCAGCAGTTTAAGGGGGGGGTCCTACAATGAGCAGTTCTTC. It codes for CASSLRGGSYNEQFF.

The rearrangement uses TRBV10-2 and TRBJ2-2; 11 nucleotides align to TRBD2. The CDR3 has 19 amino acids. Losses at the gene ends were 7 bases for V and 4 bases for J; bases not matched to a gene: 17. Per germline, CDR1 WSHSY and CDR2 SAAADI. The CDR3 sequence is CASTSRGLAVIIGTGELFF. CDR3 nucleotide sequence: TGCGCCAGCACCTCCAGGGGACTAGCGGTTATAATTGGCACCGGGGAGCTGTTTTTT.

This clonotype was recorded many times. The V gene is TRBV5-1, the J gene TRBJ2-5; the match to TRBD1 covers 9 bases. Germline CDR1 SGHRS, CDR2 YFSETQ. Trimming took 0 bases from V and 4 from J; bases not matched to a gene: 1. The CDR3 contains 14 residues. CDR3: CASSLEQGAETQYF. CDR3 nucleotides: TGCGCCAGCAGCTTGGAACAGGGGGCAGAGACCCAGTACTTC.

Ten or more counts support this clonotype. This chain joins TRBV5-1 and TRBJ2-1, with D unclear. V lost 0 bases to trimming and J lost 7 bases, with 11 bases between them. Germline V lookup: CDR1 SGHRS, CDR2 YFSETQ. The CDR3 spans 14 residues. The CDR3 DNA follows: TGCGCCAGCAGCTTGGACCCCGGCAGGAATGAGCAGTTCTTC. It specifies CASSLDPGRNEQFF.

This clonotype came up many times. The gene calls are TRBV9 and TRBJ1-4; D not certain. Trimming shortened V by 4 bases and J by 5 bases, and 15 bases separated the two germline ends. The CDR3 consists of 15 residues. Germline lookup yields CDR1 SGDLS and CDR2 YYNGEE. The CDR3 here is CASSPSGLSNEKLFF. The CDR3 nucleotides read TGTGCCAGCAGCCCAAGTGGGTTATCGAATGAAAAACTGTTTTTT.

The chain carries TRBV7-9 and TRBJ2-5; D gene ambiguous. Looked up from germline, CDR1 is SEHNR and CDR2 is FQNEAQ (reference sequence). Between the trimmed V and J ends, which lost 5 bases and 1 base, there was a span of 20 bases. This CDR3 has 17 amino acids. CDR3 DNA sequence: TGTGCCAGCAGCCCTGGACGGCCCATCCAACTCCAAGAGACCCAGTACTTC. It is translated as CASSPGRPIQLQETQYF.

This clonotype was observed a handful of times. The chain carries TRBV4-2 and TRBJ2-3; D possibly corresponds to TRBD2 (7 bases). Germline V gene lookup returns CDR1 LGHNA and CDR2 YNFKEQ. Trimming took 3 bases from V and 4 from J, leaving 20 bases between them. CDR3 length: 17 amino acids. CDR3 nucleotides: TGTGCCAGCAGCCATTCTTCGGGGGGCCGTGGAGCAGATACGCAGTATTTT. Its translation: CASSHSSGGRGADTQYF.

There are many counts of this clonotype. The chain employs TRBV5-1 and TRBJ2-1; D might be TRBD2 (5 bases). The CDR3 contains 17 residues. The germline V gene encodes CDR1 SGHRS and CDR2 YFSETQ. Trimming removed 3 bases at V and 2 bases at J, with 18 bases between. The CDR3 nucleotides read TGCGCCAGCAGCTCCACCGAGGGTGGGCTTACCTACAATGAGCAGTTCTTC. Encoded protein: CASSSTEGGLTYNEQFF.

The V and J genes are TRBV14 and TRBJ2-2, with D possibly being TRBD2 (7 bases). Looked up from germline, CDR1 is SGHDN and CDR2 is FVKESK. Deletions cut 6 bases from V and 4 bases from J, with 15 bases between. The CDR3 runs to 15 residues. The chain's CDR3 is CASRPGGLSTGELFF. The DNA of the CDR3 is TGTGCCAGCAGACCCGGGGGGCTAAGCACCGGGGAGCTGTTTTTT.